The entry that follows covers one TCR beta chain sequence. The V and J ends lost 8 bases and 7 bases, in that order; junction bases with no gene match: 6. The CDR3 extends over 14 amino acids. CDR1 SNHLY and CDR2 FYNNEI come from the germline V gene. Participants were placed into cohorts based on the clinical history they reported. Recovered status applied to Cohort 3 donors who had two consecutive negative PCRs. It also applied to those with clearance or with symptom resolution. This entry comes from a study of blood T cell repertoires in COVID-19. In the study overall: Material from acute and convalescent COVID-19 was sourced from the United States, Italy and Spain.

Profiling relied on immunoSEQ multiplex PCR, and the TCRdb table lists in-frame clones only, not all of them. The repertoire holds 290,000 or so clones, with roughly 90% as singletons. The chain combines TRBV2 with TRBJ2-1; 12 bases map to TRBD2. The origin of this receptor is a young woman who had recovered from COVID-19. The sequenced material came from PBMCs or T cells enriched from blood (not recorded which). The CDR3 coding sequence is TGTGCCAGCGAGACTAGCGGGAGTGGGAATGAGCAGTTCTTC. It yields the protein CASETSGSGNEQFF.